This T cell receptor (beta chain) was sequenced in a study of regulatory T cells. CDR3 length equals 15 residues. V was shortened by 4 bases and J by 1 base, with 14 bases between the two germline ends. Germline V lookup: CDR1 MDHEN, CDR2 SYDVKM. Notes on this clone: Its specificity is not known.

Study results and limitations: In patients, unique TRB V-J pairs were restricted and V/J usage skewed, especially in Tregs. Control CD8+ cells showed a nonsignificant trend toward higher Shannon entropy than patient CD8+ cells.

The primer mix had 52 TRBV and 13 TRBJ primers. Sequenced by immunoSEQ multiplex PCR; TCRdb stores in-frame clones only, minus some. The top ten clones hold 3.5% to 4% of a sample with 20,000 to 25,000 clones, roughly 93% of them seen once. The sample consisted of CD8+ T cells sorted from blood. The TCR originated in a child aged 2 to 15 with CD3G deficiency. The V call is TRBV28, the J call TRBJ2-7; D is undetermined. The CDR3 spells CASSSGLGASYEQYF. CDR3 sequence (DNA): TGTGCCAGCAGTTCCGGGTTGGGTGCATCCTACGAGCAGTACTTC.